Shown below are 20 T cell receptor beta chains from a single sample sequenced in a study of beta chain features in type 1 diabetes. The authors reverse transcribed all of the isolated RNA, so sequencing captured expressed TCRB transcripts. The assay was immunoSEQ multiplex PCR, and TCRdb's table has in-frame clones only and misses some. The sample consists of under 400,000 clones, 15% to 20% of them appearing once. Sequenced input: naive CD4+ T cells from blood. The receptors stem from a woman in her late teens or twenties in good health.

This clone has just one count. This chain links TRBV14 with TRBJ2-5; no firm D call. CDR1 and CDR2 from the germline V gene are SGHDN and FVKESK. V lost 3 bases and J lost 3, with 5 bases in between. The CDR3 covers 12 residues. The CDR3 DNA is TGTGCCAGCAGCCACAGTAAAGAGACCCAGTACTTC. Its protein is CASSHSKETQYF. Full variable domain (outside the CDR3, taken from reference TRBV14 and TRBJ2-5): EAGVTQFPSHSVIEKGQTVTLRCDPISGHDNLYWYRRVMGKEIKFLLHFVKESKQDESGMPNNRFLAERTGGTYSTLKVQPAELEDSGVYFCASSHSKETQYFGPGTRLLVL.

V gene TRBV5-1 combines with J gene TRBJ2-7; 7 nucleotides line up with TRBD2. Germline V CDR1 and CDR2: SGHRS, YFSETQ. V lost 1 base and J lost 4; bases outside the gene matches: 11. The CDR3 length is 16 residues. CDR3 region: CASSLLSVGGFYEQYF. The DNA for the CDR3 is TGCGCCAGCAGCTTGTTATCCGTCGGGGGGTTTTACGAGCAGTACTTC.

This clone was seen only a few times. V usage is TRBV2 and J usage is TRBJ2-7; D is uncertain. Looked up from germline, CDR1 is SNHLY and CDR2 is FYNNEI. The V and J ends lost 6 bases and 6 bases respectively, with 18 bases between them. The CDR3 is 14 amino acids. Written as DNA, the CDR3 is TGTGCCAGCAGAGCGACGTCGGCTATCCTCGAGCAGTACTTC. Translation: CASRATSAILEQYF.

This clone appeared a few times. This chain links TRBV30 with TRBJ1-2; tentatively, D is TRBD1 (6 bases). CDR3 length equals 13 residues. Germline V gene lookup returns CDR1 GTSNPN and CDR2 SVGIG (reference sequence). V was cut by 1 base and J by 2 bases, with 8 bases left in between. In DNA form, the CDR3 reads TGTGCCTGGAGTGGGACAGAAAACTATGGCTACACCTTC. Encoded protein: CAWSGTENYGYTF.

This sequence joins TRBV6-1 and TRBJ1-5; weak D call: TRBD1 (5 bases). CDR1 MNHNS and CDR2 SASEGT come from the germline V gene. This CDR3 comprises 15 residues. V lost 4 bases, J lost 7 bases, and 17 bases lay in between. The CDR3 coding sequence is TGTGCCAGCAGTGGGCTCTCGCAGGGATTCCAGCCCCAGCATTTT. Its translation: CASSGLSQGFQPQHF.

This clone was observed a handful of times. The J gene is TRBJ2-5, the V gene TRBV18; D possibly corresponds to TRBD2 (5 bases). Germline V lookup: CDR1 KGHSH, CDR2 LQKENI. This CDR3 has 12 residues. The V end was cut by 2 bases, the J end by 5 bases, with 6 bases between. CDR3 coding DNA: TGTGCCAGCTCACCATCGGGGGAGACCCAGTACTTC. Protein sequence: CASSPSGETQYF.

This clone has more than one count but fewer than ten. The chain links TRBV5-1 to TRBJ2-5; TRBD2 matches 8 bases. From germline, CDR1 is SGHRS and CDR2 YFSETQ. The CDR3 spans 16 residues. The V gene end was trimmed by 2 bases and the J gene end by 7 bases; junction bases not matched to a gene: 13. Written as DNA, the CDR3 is TGCGCCAGCAGCTTCGGACTAGCCCTAGCCCCGGGGACCCAGTACTTC. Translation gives CASSFGLALAPGTQYF.

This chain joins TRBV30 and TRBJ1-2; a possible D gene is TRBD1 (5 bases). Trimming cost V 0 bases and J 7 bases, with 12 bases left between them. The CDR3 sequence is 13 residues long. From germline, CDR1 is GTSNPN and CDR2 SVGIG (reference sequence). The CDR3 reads CAWSVHQGIGYTF. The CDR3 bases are TGTGCCTGGAGTGTACACCAGGGAATTGGCTACACCTTC.

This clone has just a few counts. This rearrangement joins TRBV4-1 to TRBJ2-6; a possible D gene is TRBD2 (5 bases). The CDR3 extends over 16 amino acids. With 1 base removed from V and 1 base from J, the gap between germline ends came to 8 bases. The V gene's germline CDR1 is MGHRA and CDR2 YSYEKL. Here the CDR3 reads CASSQGRGSGANVLTF. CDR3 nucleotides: TGCGCCAGCAGCCAAGGACGGGGATCTGGGGCCAACGTCCTGACTTTC.

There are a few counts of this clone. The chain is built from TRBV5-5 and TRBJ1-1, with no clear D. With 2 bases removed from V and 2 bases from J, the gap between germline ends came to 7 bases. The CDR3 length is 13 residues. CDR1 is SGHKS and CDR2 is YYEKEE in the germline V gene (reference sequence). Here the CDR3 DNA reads TGTGCCAGCAGCTTTGGGCCTAACACTGAAGCTTTCTTT. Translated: CASSFGPNTEAFF. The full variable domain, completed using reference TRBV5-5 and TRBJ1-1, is DAGVTQSPTHLIKTRGQQVTLRCSPISGHKSVSWYQQVLGQGPQFIFQYYEKEERGRGNFPDRFSARQFPNYSSELNVNALLLGDSALYLCASSFGPNTEAFFGQGTRLTVV.

CDR3 in amino acids: CSVSGQGNYEQYF. For the CDR3, the DNA is TGCAGCGTCTCAGGACAGGGGAACTACGAGCAGTACTTC. The chain has TRBV29-1 and TRBJ2-7, with 9 bases aligning to TRBD1. Germline V gene lookup returns CDR1 SQVTM and CDR2 ANQGSEA. This CDR3 is built from 13 residues. The V and J ends lost 6 bases and 3 bases, in that order; junction bases with no gene match: 6.

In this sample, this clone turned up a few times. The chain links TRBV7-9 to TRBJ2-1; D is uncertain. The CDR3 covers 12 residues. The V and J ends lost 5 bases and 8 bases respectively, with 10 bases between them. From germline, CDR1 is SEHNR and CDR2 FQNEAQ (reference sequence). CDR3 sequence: CASSLLSDEQFF. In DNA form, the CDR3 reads TGTGCCAGCAGCCTACTATCGGATGAGCAGTTCTTC.

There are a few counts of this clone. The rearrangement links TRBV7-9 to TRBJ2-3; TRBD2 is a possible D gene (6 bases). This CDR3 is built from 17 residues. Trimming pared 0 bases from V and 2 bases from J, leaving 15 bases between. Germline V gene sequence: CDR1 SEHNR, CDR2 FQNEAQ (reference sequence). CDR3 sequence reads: CASSLAEGSVATDTQYF. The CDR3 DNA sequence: TGTGCCAGCAGCTTAGCGGAGGGCTCGGTGGCCACAGATACGCAGTATTTT.

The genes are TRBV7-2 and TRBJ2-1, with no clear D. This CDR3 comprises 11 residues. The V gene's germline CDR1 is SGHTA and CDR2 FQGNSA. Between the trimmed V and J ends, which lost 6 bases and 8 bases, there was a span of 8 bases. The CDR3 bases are TGTGCCAGCAGTTTTATCGATGAGCAGTTCTTC. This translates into CASSFIDEQFF.

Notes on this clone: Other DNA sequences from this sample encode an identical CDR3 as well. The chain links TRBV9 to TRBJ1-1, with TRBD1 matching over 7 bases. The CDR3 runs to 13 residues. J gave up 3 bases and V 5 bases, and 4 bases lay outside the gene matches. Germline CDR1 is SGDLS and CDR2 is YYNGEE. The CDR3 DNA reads TGTGCCAGCAGTCCCAGGGGGGACACTGAAGCTTTCTTT. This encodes CASSPRGDTEAFF.

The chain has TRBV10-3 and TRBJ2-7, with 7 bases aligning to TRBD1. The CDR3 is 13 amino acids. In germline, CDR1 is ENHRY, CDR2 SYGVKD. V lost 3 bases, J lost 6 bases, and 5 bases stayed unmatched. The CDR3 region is CAISEDRVPEQYF. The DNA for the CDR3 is TGTGCCATCAGTGAAGACAGGGTCCCCGAGCAGTACTTC.

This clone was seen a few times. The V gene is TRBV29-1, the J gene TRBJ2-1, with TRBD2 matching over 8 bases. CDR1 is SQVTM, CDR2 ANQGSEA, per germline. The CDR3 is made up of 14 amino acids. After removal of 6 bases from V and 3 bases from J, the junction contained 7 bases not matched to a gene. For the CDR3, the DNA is TGCAGCGTCCTTAGCGGGGATAGCTACAATGAGCAGTTCTTC. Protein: CSVLSGDSYNEQFF.

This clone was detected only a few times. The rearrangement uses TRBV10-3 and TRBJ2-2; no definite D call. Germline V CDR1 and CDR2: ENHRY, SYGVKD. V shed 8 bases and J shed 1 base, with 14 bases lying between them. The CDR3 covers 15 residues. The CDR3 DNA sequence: TGTGCCATCGGTGTATCGGCAGGGAACACCGGGGAGCTGTTTTTT. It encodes CAIGVSAGNTGELFF.

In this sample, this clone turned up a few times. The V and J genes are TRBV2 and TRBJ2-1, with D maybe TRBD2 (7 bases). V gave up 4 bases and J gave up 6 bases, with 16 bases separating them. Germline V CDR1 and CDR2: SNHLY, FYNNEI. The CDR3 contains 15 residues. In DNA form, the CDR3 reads TGTGCCAGCAGTGGGTGGGGGGGCCAAATCAATGAGCAGTTCTTC. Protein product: CASSGWGGQINEQFF. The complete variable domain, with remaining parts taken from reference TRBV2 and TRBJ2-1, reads EPEVTQTPSHQVTQMGQEVILRCVPISNHLYFYWYRQILGQKVEFLVSFYNNEISEKSEIFDDQFSVERPDGSNFTLKIRSTKLEDSAMYFCASSGWGGQINEQFFGPGTRLTVL.

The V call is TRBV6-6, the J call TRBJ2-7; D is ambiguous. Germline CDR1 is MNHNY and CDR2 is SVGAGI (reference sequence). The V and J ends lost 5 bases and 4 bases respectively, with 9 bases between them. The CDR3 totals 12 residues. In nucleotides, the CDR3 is TGTGCCAGCAGTCCGATGGAGTACGAGCAGTACTTC. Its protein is CASSPMEYEQYF.